The 3 T cell receptor beta chains in this list originate from one sample, sequenced in a study of tumor and adjacent non-tumor tissue in lung cancer (dated by TCRdb to the late 2010s). Receptor amplification or capture employed multiplex PCR. These reads were obtained on an Illumina HiSeq 2500. TCRbeta libraries were constructed through three rounds of nested PCR with primers (Table S4) according to protocols adapted from ARM-PCR. Starting from the raw public reads, TCRdb applied fastp trimming at Q25, assembled clones with MiXCR and retained in-frame beta chains. Each entry merges the rows of one CDR3 protein and shows their most common DNA and genes. This sample lists 75,000 to 95,000 distinct CDR3 sequences; about 66% were detected once. Clones ranked in the top ten supply about 18% of the sample. Bulk unsorted tissue served as the source for RNA extraction, and RNA quality was assessed using a NanoDrop ND-1000 and an Agilent 2100.

The specimen sequenced was lung tumor tissue. These receptors were collected from a man in his sixties with non-small cell lung cancer.

Details on this clonotype: This may stem from a read error, because a much larger clone lies one nucleotide away. The V call is TRBV6-5, the J call TRBJ2-1; D not certain. The CDR3 covers 12 residues. Germline V gene lookup returns CDR1 MNHEY and CDR2 SVGAGI. CDR3 residues: CASSPRPNEQSF. The DNA for the CDR3 is TGTGCCAGCAGTCCGAGGCCCAATGAGCAGTCCTTC.

For this clonotype: A read error may explain this, as a much larger clone is one base away. The gene calls are TRBV5-4 and TRBJ2-3; TRBD1 or TRBD2 may be the D gene (5 bases each). The CDR3 runs to 14 residues. CDR1 is SGHNT and CDR2 is YYREEE in the germline V gene (reference sequence). Trimming left V 6 bases short and J 5 bases short, with 16 bases between. The CDR3 DNA is TGTGCCAGCACCAAGGATATGGGACGAGATACGCAGTATTTT. It is translated as CASTKDMGRDTQYF.

Remarks on this clonotype: At one end, the junction sequence differs from germline, possibly due to a read error. The gene calls are TRBV6-6 and TRBJ2-1; D might be TRBD1 or TRBD2, each matching 5 bases. Germline V lookup: CDR1 MNHNY, CDR2 SVGAGI (reference sequence). This CDR3 has 15 amino acids. CDR3 in DNA: TGTGCCAACAGTTACTACCGGGGCTCCTACAATGAGCGGTTCTTC. This gives the protein CANSYYRGSYNERFF.